The next 21 T cell receptor beta chains were all read from a single sample in a study of T cell repertoires in ileal Crohn's disease. Data came from immunoSEQ multiplex PCR; TCRdb stores just in-frame clones and leaves some out. Of around 14,000 clones in the sample, 75% to 85% were seen once. The specimen was ileal tissue. The receptor set was obtained from an adult with Crohn's disease.

This chain links TRBV2 with TRBJ1-1, with D possibly matching TRBD1 (5 bases). CDR3 length: 17 amino acids. V lost 6 bases to trimming and J lost 1 base, with 21 bases between them. The germline gives CDR1 SNHLY, CDR2 FYNNEI. The CDR3 DNA is TGTGCCAGCAGGAAGGGCGGGGGGTGGTTGGAGAACACTGAAGCTTTCTTT. This translates into CASRKGGGWLENTEAFF.

CDR3 sequence: CASSTLKGAASTDTQYF. The CDR3 DNA follows: TGCGCCAGCAGCACCCTCAAGGGGGCGGCTAGCACAGATACGCAGTATTTT. The rearrangement joins TRBV5-1 to TRBJ2-3; 7 nucleotides align to TRBD1. CDR1 and CDR2 (germline): SGHRS, YFSETQ. The CDR3 consists of 17 residues. J was trimmed by 0 bases and V by 4 bases; bases with no gene match: 11.

The chain has TRBV18 and TRBJ2-7; 11 positions match TRBD1. The CDR3 runs 14 residues. The ends lost 4 bases at V and 5 bases at J; junction bases unmatched: 4. Germline loops: CDR1 KGHSH, CDR2 LQKENI. In nucleotides, the CDR3 is TGTGCCAGCTCACAAGGGACAGGGGGGAACGAGCAGTACTTC. It specifies CASSQGTGGNEQYF.

CDR3 DNA sequence: TGTGCCAGCAGCTTGGGACTTCGGCCCAACGTCCTGACTTTC. Protein product: CASSLGLRPNVLTF. The chain joins TRBV7-3 to TRBJ2-6; the D gene is possibly TRBD2 (6 bases). Germline V CDR1 and CDR2: SGHTA, FQGTGA. V was cut by 3 bases and J by 8 bases, with 11 bases left in between. The CDR3 contains 14 residues.

The CDR3 DNA reads TGCGCCAGCAGTACCGGGACTAGGGGCACCGGGGAGCTGTTTTTT. It encodes CASSTGTRGTGELFF. This rearrangement joins TRBV10-2 to TRBJ2-2; 8 bases match TRBD2. Germline V CDR1 and CDR2: WSHSY, SAAADI. The V gene end was trimmed by 5 bases and the J gene end by 4 bases; junction bases not matched to a gene: 6. This CDR3 comprises 15 residues.

This clone was seen just once. The chain joins TRBV4-2 to TRBJ1-3; D remains ambiguous. CDR1 and CDR2 (germline): LGHNA, YNFKEQ. This CDR3 spans 16 amino acids. V lost 4 bases to trimming and J lost 0 bases, with 13 bases between them. The CDR3: CASSRSEENSGNTIYF. The CDR3 nucleotides read TGTGCCAGCAGCCGAAGCGAGGAGAACTCTGGAAACACCATATATTTT.

V and J are TRBV19 and TRBJ2-1; 10 bases agree with TRBD2. The ends lost 3 bases at V and 9 bases at J; junction bases unmatched: 11. The CDR3 is 16 amino acids. The germline V gene encodes CDR1 LNHDA and CDR2 SQIVND (reference sequence). CDR3 sequence: CASSMVAGGFSGEQFF. CDR3 coding DNA: TGTGCCAGTAGTATGGTAGCGGGAGGTTTCAGTGGTGAGCAGTTCTTC.

The rearrangement joins TRBV5-1 to TRBJ1-1; 9 positions agree with TRBD1. Trimming took 2 bases from V and 6 from J; bases not matched to a gene: 11. The CDR3 is made up of 16 amino acids. CDR1 is SGHRS, CDR2 YFSETQ, per germline. The CDR3 DNA sequence: TGCGCCAGCAGCTTTCGACAGGGGGGTTCCGTCGCTGAAGCTTTCTTT. This gives the protein CASSFRQGGSVAEAFF. Combining the CDR3 with reference TRBV5-1 and TRBJ1-1 gives the whole variable domain KAGVTQTPRYLIKTRGQQVTLSCSPISGHRSVSWYQQTPGQGLQFLFEYFSETQRNKGNFPGRFSGRQFSNSRSEMNVSTLELGDSALYLCASSFRQGGSVAEAFFGQGTRLTVV.

The chain couples TRBV2 to TRBJ1-2, with D unclear. Germline lookup yields CDR1 SNHLY and CDR2 FYNNEI. V was pared by 1 base and J by 3 bases, with 21 bases between. This CDR3 is built from 18 residues. The CDR3 here is CASSEGLAGTPPDYGYTF. The CDR3 bases are TGTGCCAGCAGTGAAGGGTTGGCGGGAACTCCACCCGACTATGGCTACACCTTC.

This clone was seen once. The junction shows a germline mismatch at one end, possibly a read error. Other DNA sequences of this sample code for an identical CDR3. Written as DNA, the CDR3 is TGTGCCAGTAGTATTAAAACGACAGGCGGCACCTATAATTCCCCCCTCCACTTT. Protein product: CASSIKTTGGTYNSPLHF. The V and J genes are TRBV19 and TRBJ1-6; D may be TRBD1 (6 bases). The CDR3 is 18 residues long. Germline V lookup: CDR1 LNHDA, CDR2 SQIVND (reference sequence).

This clone was seen a few times. The chain recombines TRBV6-4 with TRBJ2-7; D call uncertain. CDR3 length equals 17 residues. CDR1 is MRHNA and CDR2 is SNTAGT in the germline V gene. The V end was cut by 0 bases, the J end by 1 base, with 16 bases between. The DNA for the CDR3 is TGTGCCAGCAGTGACTCTCGCGGAACCTCATCGTCCTACGAGCAGTACTTC. Protein sequence: CASSDSRGTSSSYEQYF.

This chain joins TRBV28 and TRBJ1-2; D gene ambiguous. CDR1 and CDR2 (germline): MDHEN, SYDVKM. The V end lost 4 bases, the J end lost 4 bases, and 7 bases lay between the germline ends. The CDR3 sequence is 12 residues long. The CDR3 spells CASSSPGYGYTF. The CDR3, as DNA: TGTGCCAGCAGTTCCCCGGGCTATGGCTACACCTTC.

The chain employs TRBV5-4 and TRBJ1-2; 11 nucleotides align to TRBD1. The CDR3 length is 16 residues. Germline V gene data show CDR1 as SGHNT and CDR2 as YYREEE (reference sequence). J lost 8 bases, V lost 0 bases, and 9 bases had no gene match. CDR3 sequence: CASSLGAGQGVEGYTF. CDR3 sequence (DNA): TGTGCCAGCAGCTTGGGAGCGGGACAGGGGGTAGAAGGCTACACCTTC.

The V call is TRBV27, the J call TRBJ2-1; 9 positions match TRBD1. The J segment lost 7 bases and the V segment lost 6 bases, leaving 10 bases of the junction unmatched. In germline, CDR1 is MNHEY, CDR2 SMNVEV (reference sequence). The CDR3 loop spans 15 amino acids. CDR3 residues: CASRRRQGETNEQFF. CDR3 bases: TGTGCCAGCAGGCGAAGACAGGGGGAAACGAATGAGCAGTTCTTC.

This chain connects TRBV5-1 to TRBJ1-1, with 7 bases that match TRBD1. From germline, CDR1 is SGHRS and CDR2 YFSETQ. CDR3 size: 14 residues. Losses at the gene ends were 4 bases for V and 3 bases for J; bases not matched to a gene: 6. In nucleotides, the CDR3 is TGCGCCAGCAGCGGCGACAGGGCCCACACTGAAGCTTTCTTT. Protein product: CASSGDRAHTEAFF.

J is TRBJ2-3 and V is TRBV5-5; 9 nucleotides align to TRBD2. There are 16 residues in the CDR3. CDR1 is SGHKS and CDR2 is YYEKEE in the germline V gene (reference sequence). The trim removed 0 bases at V and 3 bases at J, leaving 5 bases unmatched. Here the CDR3 reads CASSLDLRGGTDTQYF. The CDR3 nucleotides read TGTGCCAGCAGCTTGGATTTGCGGGGGGGAACAGATACGCAGTATTTT. Looking up the rest from reference TRBV5-5 and TRBJ2-3 gives the full variable domain: DAGVTQSPTHLIKTRGQQVTLRCSPISGHKSVSWYQQVLGQGPQFIFQYYEKEERGRGNFPDRFSARQFPNYSSELNVNALLLGDSALYLCASSLDLRGGTDTQYFGPGTRLTVL.

This clone appeared a few times. The rearrangement links TRBV19 to TRBJ2-3; D is undetermined. The germline gives CDR1 LNHDA, CDR2 SQIVND (reference sequence). V gave up 5 bases and J gave up 9 bases, with 12 bases separating them. This CDR3 spans 12 amino acids. The CDR3: CASSPSTATQYF. The CDR3 DNA sequence: TGTGCCAGTAGTCCTTCAACAGCCACGCAGTATTTT. Looking up the rest from reference TRBV19 and TRBJ2-3 gives the full variable domain: DGGITQSPKYLFRKEGQNVTLSCEQNLNHDAMYWYRQDPGQGLRLIYYSQIVNDFQKGDIAEGYSVSREKKESFPLTVTSAQKNPTAFYLCASSPSTATQYFGPGTRLTVL.

This clone was counted only a few times. At one of its ends the junction is not consistent with the germline gene, which may arise from a read error. V usage is TRBV7-2 and J usage is TRBJ1-1; D gene unclear. CDR1 is SGHTA and CDR2 is FQGNSA in the germline V gene. This CDR3 has 13 amino acids. In DNA form, the CDR3 reads TGTGCCAGCAGTTTAGGGCGGGGAGTTGAAGCTTTCTTT. It translates to CASSLGRGVEAFF.

Within the sample, this clone is medium-sized. The chain combines TRBV18 with TRBJ2-7; D possibly corresponds to TRBD1 (5 bases). Germline V CDR1 and CDR2: KGHSH, LQKENI. The CDR3 runs 15 residues. Trimming removed 0 bases from V and 2 bases from J, with 11 bases in between. CDR3 in amino acids: CASSPPQGGPYEQYF. DNA for the CDR3: TGTGCCAGCTCACCACCGCAGGGCGGACCCTACGAGCAGTACTTC.

This rearrangement joins TRBV18 to TRBJ2-3; 9 bases are a match to TRBD2. Germline V gives CDR1 KGHSH, CDR2 LQKENI. The CDR3 sequence is 14 residues long. V dropped 4 bases and J dropped 3; count of bases not matched to a gene: 2. CDR3 loop: CASSRTSVTDTQYF. CDR3 DNA: TGTGCCAGCTCACGGACTAGCGTAACAGATACGCAGTATTTT.

This chain joins TRBV30 and TRBJ1-1; D may be TRBD1 (6 bases). Germline assignment: CDR1 GTSNPN and CDR2 SVGIG (reference sequence). The ends were cut back, 5 bases at V and 3 bases at J, with 28 bases in the middle. The CDR3 is 18 amino acids. CDR3 region: CAWSSWTGTGTPDTEAFF. The CDR3 DNA reads TGTGCCTGGTCTTCCTGGACGGGAACCGGGACACCAGACACTGAAGCTTTCTTT.